This TCR beta chain was recorded in a study of blood T cells in healthy people across ages. Study-level points and caveats: A conclusive naive versus antigen-experienced comparison was prevented by the unsorted PBMCs.

The CDR3 contains 14 residues. Deletions cut 1 base from V and 1 base from J, with 6 bases between. Germline V gene data show CDR1 as LGHNA and CDR2 as YSLEER. Primers used in a second PCR of about 6 to 12 cycles were a sample-barcoded 5' primer and a J-beta primer mix. Individual samples furnished no less than 2.5 million CDR3-containing paired-end reads apiece. TCRdb called the 5' RACE reads again in MiXCR, with one record for every CDR3 protein. The sample carries around 400,000 distinct CDR3 sequences, about half recorded once. This clonotype was seen a few times. Its antigen is currently unknown. V is TRBV4-3 and J is TRBJ2-3; a weak D match, TRBD2 (5 bases). The specimen was blood. This receptor was identified in a man aged 60-69 years in good health. CDR3 in amino acids: CASSQARGTDTQYF. Written as DNA, the CDR3 is TGCGCCAGCAGCCAAGCGCGGGGCACAGATACGCAGTATTTT.